Sequencing of this TCR beta chain was carried out in a study of T cells in Graves' hyperthyroidism and ophthalmopathy (dated by TCRdb to the late 2010s). Regarding the research as a whole: Peripheral blood samples were taken at initial diagnosis, before any treatment was given. TCR Vbeta CDR3 sequencing of around 130 peripheral blood samples (about 45 ophthalmopathy, over 70 hyperthyroidism and approximately 17 progressor patients) is reported in the paper. After blood sampling, hyperthyroidism patients were treated with methimazole at a starting dose of 30 mg daily, and ophthalmopathy patients were treated with high-dose intravenous methylprednisolone. For training and testing, the 100 or so patients in the discovery cohort were randomly divided in a 7:3 ratio. In more than 5 Graves' hyperthyroidism patients, the study also compared T-cell repertoires from thyroid tissue with T-cell repertoires from blood. A discovery cohort of roughly 100 patients, about 44 with Graves' ophthalmopathy and approximately 55 with stable Graves' hyperthyroidism, was used to find distinguishing TCR V-J signatures. Whether ophthalmopathy could be predicted prospectively was tested in an independent validation cohort made up of 18 to 20 hyperthyroidism patients plus 17 patients who later progressed to ophthalmopathy. Study-wide findings and limitations: Ophthalmopathy was separated from stable hyperthyroidism by a 13 V-J signature model, with about 86% sensitivity and around 81% specificity obtained in cross-validation and 80%/75% obtained in testing. No statistical method was used to fix the sample size in advance, and group allocation was not hidden from the investigators. In validation, progression to ophthalmopathy was predicted by the model with roughly 69% sensitivity and just over 72% specificity, a median of approximately 6.5 months before onset. Most expanded thyroid clonotypes (frequency above 0.001) were also detected in blood, a finding suggesting that blood repertoires may reflect thyroid immune responses.

The table lists this clonotype with a count of one. Its antigen is unknown. Base qualities are missing; no much larger clone stands one base away. Evidence from one read is weak. A patient counted as having stable Graves' hyperthyroidism if no progression to ophthalmopathy occurred over 18 months of follow-up. Hyperthyroidism patients were newly diagnosed, with disease duration under 2 months, and aged 18 to 65 years. Exclusion was applied to patients with uncontrolled infections, other autoimmune diseases, pregnancy or lactation. Clinical symptoms, serum thyroxine and TRAb, thyroid ultrasound, and orbital computed tomography formed the basis for the diagnoses. PBMCs were separated from around 9.1 ml of fresh peripheral blood using Ficoll-Paque density gradient centrifugation. Trizol reagent was used to extract total RNA, and RNA quality was then checked on an Agilent 2100 Bioanalyzer. Inclusive of the bounding cysteine and phenylalanine, the CDR3 is 16 residues long. Of all the DNA, just the CDR3 is kept, 48 bases in frame from base 1. Sequences DFQATT (CDR1) and SNEGSKA (CDR2) are obtained from the germline V gene (reference sequence). Germline trimming amounts to 4 bases on V and 4 bases on J, with 5 as the count of junction bases outside the gene matches.

Amplification of TCR beta CDR3 regions was carried out from RNA transcripts. The first round of RT-PCR for the TCR CDR3 was performed with the HTBI primer set and the Qiagen OneStep RT-PCR kit. Libraries were constructed in a second round of multiplex PCR, after which size selection and purification were carried out. The libraries were sequenced on an Illumina HiSeq2000 using paired-end 100 bp reads. As for the original processing: SOAPnuke was used to process the raw data, throwing out any read that contained adapters or uncalled bases, had a mean Phred below 15, or lacked an exact constant-primer or identifier match. COPE v1.2.5 was used to merge high-quality paired reads, and clonotypes were defined as unique nucleotide sequences. MiTCR v1.1 was used to align clonotypes to the IMGT TRBV, TRBD and TRBJ reference segments. Analysis was restricted to V-J combinations with a frequency above 0.0001, which covered roughly 99% of repertoires. A TCS score was defined as the ratio of F50 (clonal expansion) to E x V (chaos), with BLOSUM62-based TCRdist applied between CDR3 peptides within each V-J. Welch's t-statistics and random forest reduced 500 to 550 V-J features to fewer than 15, which were used in a naive Bayes classifier (R e1071). TCRdb passed the public sequencing reads through fastp at Q25 and MiXCR, retaining productive beta sequences. Duplicate CDR3 protein sequences are folded into a single record with the most common DNA and genes. The V and J calls, along with clone size, are taken from TCRdb and not from the paper's own processing. Across this sample there are under 450,000 distinct CDR3 sequences, with 15% to 18% seen only once. The ten largest clones take up just under 8% of the sample.

Source material: blood. The rearrangement combines TRBV20-1 with TRBJ2-3; 16 nucleotides in the junction match TRBD2. This TCR came from a woman aged 18-29 years with Graves' hyperthyroidism. The DNA sequence is given as TGCAGTGCTACCACGGGACTAGCGGGGGGGCCAGATACGCAGTATTTT. Its protein product is CSATTGLAGGPDTQYF.